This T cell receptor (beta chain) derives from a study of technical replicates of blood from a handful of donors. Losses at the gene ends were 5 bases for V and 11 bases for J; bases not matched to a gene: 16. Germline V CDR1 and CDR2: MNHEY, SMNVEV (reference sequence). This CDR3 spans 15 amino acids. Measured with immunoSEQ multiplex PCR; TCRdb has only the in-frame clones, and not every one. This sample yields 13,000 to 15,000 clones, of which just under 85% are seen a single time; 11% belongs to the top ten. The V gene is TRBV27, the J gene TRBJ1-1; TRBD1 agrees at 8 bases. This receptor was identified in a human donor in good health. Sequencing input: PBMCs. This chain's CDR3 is CASSLTGQGRFRAFF. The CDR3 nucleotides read TGTGCCAGCAGTCTTACCGGACAGGGAAGATTCCGTGCTTTCTTT.